The clone carrying this TCR beta chain has a handful of counts. Its antigen is as yet unknown. This specimen comes from a study of T cells after yellow fever vaccination. Study findings and constraints: Reappearance after the booster was seen for most primary-vaccination clones, at roughly 96% CD4 and more than 80% CD8. The secondary response was weaker, and its peak arrived faster, on day 5 versus 15. CD4 and CD8 compartments shared a small share of clonotypes, likely from convergent recombination.

The CDR3 loop spans 14 amino acids. The V gene lost 4 bases and the J gene lost 5 bases, with 15 bases spanning the gap. CDR1 and CDR2 (germline): SGHVS, FQNEAQ. For TCR, cDNA came from 5'RACE template switching, which added a universal primer site and UMIs. TCRdb re-derived calls from the 5' RACE reads in MiXCR, one entry per CDR3 protein. The table has about 130,000 distinct CDR3 sequences, more than 7.5% seen once. The rearrangement joins TRBV7-8 to TRBJ2-7, with D possibly TRBD1 on 5 matching bases. The sequencing used CD8+ T cells sorted from PBMCs, collected on the day of the yellow fever booster vaccination. This receptor was identified in a man aged 18 to 29 who received the YFV17D yellow fever vaccine. The chain's CDR3 is CASSSGPYSDEQYV. As DNA, the CDR3 is TGTGCCAGCAGCTCAGGGCCTTACTCGGACGAGCAGTACGTC.